This T cell receptor (beta chain) came from a study of OX40 agonist ivuxolimab in advanced cancers. Study-wide context: Males comprised about 78% of the group, whose mean age was 60 years (range 23 to 79). Earlier treatment with anti-PD-1, anti-PD-L1 or anti-CTLA-4 was permitted, and 35% to 40% had received some.

In the case of this clone: Its antigen is unidentified.

Germline CDR1 and CDR2: MNHNY and SVGAGI (reference sequence). This CDR3 comprises 13 residues. Trimming pared 8 bases from V and 0 bases from J, leaving 8 bases between. The protocol was immunoSEQ multiplex PCR, while the TCRdb copy is restricted to in-frame clones and leaves out a portion. Of 65,000 to 85,000 clones in the sample, around 80% were seen once. General study results and limits: With doses of 0.1 to 3.0 mg/kg, CD4+ and CD8+ blood T cells had undergone clonal expansion by week 6.

Exclusion applied to patients with autoimmune disease history or systemic immunosuppression. The starting material was CD4+ or CD8+ T cells sorted from blood, obtained in a trial of the OX40 agonist ivuxolimab. The source is an adult with an advanced solid tumor such as melanoma, head and neck, liver or kidney cancer. This chain uses TRBV6-6 with TRBJ1-5; D ambiguous. CDR3 loop: CASAGYSNQPQHF. CDR3 nucleotide sequence: TGTGCCAGCGCGGGTTATAGCAATCAGCCCCAGCATTTT.